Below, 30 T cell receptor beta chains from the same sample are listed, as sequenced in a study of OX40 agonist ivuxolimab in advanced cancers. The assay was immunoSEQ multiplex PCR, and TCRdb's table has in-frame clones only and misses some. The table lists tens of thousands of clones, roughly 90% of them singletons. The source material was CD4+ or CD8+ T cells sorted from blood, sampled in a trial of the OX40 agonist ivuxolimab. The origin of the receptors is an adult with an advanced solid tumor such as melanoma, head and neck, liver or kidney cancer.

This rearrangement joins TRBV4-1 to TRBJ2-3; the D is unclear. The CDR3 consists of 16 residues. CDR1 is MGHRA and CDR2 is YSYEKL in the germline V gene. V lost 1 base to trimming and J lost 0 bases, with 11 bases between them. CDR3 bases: TGCGCCAGCAGCCAAGTGGCCCTAACTAGCACAGATACGCAGTATTTT. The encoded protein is CASSQVALTSTDTQYF.

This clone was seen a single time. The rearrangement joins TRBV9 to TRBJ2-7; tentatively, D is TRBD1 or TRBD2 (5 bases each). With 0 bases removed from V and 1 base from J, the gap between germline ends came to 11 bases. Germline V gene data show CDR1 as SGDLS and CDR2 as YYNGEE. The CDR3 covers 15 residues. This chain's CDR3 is CASSVGGTLSYEQYF. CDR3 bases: TGTGCCAGCAGCGTAGGAGGGACCCTATCCTACGAGCAGTACTTC.

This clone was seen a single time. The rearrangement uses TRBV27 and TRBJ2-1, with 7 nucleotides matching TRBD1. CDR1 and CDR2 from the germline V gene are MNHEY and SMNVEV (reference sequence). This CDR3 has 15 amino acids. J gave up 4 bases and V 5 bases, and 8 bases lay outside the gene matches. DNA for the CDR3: TGTGCCAGCAGTCACGGGACAGCAACTTACAATGAGCAGTTCTTC. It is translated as CASSHGTATYNEQFF.

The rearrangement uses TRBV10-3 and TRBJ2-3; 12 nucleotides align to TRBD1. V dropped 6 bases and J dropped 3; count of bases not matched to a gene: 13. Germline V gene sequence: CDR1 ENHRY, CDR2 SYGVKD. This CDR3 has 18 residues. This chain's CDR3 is CAISKLIPGQGATDTQYF. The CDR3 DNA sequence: TGTGCCATCAGCAAATTAATCCCGGGACAGGGGGCGACAGATACGCAGTATTTT.

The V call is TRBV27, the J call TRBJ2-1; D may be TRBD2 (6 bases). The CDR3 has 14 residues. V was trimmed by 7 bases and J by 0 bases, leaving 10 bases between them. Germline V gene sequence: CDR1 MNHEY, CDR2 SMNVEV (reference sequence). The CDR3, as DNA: TGTGCCAGCATGGGGGGAGACTCCTACAATGAGCAGTTCTTC. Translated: CASMGGDSYNEQFF.

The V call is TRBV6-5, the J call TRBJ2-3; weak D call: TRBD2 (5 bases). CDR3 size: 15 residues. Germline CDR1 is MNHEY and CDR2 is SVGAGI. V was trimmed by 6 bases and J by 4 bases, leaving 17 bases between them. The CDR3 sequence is CASSQRAVPADTQYF. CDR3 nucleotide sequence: TGTGCCAGCAGCCAGAGGGCAGTCCCCGCAGATACGCAGTATTTT.

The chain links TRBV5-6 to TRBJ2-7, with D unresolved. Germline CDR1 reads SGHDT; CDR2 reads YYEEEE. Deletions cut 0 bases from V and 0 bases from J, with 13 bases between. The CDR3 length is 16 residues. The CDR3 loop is CASSLVAQWSSYEQYF. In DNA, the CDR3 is TGTGCCAGCAGCTTGGTGGCACAGTGGAGCTCCTACGAGCAGTACTTC.

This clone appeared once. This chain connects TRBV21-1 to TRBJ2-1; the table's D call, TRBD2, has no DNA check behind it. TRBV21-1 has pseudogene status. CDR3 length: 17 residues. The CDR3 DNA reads TGTGCCAGCAGGGCCAAGAGGAGGGGCTTAACCTACAATGAGCAGTTCTTC. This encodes CASRAKRRGLTYNEQFF.

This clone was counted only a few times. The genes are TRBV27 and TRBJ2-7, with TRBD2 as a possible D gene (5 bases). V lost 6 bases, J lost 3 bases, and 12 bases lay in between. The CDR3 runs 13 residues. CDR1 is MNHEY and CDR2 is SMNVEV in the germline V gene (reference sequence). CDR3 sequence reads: CASREGSNYEQYF. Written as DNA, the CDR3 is TGTGCCAGCAGAGAGGGTTCGAACTACGAGCAGTACTTC.

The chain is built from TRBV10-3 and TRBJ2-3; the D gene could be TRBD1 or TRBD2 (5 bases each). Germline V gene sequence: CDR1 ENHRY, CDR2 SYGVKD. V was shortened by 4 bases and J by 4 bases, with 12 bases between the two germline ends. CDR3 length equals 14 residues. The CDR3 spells CAISVARGADTQYF. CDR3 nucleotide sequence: TGTGCCATCAGTGTGGCCAGAGGGGCAGATACGCAGTATTTT.

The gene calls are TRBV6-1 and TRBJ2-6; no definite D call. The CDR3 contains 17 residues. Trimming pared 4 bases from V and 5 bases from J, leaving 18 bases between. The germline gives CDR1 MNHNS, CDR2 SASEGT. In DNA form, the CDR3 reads TGTGCCAGCAGTGTATTAGATGCACAAAGTCGGGCCAACGTCCTGACTTTC. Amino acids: CASSVLDAQSRANVLTF.

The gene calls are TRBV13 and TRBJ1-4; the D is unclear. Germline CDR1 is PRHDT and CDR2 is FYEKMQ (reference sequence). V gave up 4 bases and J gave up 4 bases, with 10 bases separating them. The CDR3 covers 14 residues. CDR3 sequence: CASSSVKNNEKLFF. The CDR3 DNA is TGTGCCAGCAGCTCGGTGAAGAATAATGAAAAACTGTTTTTT.

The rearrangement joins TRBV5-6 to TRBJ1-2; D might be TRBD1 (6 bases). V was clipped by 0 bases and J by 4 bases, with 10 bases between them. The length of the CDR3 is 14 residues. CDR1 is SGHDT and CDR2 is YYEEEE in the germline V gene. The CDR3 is CASSLVRGGYGYTF. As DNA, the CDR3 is TGTGCCAGCAGCTTGGTTAGAGGGGGCTATGGCTACACCTTC.

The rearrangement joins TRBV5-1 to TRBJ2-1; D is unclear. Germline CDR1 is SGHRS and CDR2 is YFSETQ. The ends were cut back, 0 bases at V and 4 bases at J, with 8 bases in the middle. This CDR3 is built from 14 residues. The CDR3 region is CASSLAQPYNEQFF. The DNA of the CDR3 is TGCGCCAGCAGCTTGGCGCAGCCATACAATGAGCAGTTCTTC.

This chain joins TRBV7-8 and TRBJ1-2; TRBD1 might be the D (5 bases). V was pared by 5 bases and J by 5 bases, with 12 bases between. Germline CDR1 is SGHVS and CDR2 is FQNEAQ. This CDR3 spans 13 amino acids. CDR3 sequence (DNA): TGTGCCAGCAGCCCAGGCAGGGAGTATGGCTACACCTTC. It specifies CASSPGREYGYTF.

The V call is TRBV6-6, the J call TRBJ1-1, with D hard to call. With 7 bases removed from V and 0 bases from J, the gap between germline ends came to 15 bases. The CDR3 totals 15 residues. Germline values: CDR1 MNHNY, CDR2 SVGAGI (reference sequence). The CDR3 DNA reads TGTGCCAGCATCAATACTCTGAACATGAACACTGAAGCTTTCTTT. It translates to CASINTLNMNTEAFF.

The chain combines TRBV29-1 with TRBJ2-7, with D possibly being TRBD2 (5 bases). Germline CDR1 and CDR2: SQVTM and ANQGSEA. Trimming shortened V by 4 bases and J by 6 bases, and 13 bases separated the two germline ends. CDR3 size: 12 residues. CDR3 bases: TGCAGCGTTGCTACTGCCCGGGGCGAGCAGTACTTC. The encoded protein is CSVATARGEQYF.

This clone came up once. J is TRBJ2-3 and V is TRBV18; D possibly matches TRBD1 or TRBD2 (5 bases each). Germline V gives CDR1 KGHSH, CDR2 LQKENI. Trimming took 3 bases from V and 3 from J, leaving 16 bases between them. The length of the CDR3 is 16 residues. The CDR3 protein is CASSPVGTAETDTQYF. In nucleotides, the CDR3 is TGTGCCAGCTCACCGGTAGGGACGGCGGAGACAGATACGCAGTATTTT. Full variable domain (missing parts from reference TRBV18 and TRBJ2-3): NAGVMQNPRHLVRRRGQEARLRCSPMKGHSHVYWYRQLPEEGLKFMVYLQKENIIDESGMPKERFSAEFPKEGPSILRIQQVVRGDSAAYFCASSPVGTAETDTQYFGPGTRLTVL.

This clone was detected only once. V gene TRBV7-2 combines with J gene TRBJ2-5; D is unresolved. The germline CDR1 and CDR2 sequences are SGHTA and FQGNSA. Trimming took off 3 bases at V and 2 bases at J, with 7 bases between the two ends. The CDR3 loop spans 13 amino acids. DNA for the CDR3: TGTGCCAGCAGCTTTGAAGTTCAAGAGACCCAGTACTTC. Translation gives CASSFEVQETQYF.

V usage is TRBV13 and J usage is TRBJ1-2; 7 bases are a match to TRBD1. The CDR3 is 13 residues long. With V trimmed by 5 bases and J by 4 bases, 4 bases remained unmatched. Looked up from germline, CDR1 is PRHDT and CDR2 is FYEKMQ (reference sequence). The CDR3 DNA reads TGTGCCAGCAGCCCGACAGGGACCTATGGCTACACCTTC. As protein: CASSPTGTYGYTF.

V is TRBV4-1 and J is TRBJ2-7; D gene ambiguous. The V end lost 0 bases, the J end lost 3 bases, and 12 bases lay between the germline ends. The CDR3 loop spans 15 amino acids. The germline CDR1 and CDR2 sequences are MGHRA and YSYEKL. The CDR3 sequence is CASSQDRVLIYEQYF. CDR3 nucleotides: TGCGCCAGCAGCCAAGACAGAGTCCTGATCTACGAGCAGTACTTC.

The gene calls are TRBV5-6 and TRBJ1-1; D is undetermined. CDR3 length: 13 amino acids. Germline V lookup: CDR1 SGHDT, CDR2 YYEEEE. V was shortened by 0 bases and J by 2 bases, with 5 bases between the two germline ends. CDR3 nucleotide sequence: TGTGCCAGCAGCTTGGGGTATAACACTGAAGCTTTCTTT. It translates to CASSLGYNTEAFF.

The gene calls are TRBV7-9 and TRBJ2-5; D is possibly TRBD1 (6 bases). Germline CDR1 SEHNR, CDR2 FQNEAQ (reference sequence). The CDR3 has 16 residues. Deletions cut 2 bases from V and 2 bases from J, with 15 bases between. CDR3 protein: CASSLPGQTIQETQYF. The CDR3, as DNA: TGTGCCAGCAGCTTACCAGGACAGACAATTCAAGAGACCCAGTACTTC.

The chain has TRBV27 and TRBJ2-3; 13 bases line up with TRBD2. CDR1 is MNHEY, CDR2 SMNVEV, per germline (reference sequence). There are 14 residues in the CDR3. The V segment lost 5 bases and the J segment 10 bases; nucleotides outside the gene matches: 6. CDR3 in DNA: TGTGCCAGCAGTACTAGCGGGGGGGCTATAGCGCAGTATTTT. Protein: CASSTSGGAIAQYF.

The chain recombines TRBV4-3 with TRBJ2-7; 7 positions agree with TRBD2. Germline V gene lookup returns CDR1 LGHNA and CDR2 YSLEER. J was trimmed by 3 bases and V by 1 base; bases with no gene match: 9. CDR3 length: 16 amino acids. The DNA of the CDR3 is TGCGCCAGCAGCCAAGTGGTATTGAGCGGGGACTACGAGCAGTACTTC. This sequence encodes CASSQVVLSGDYEQYF.

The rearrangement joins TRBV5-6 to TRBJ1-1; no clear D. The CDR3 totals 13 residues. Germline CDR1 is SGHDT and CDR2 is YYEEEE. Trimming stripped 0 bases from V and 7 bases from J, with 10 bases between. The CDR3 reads CASSLARTREAFF. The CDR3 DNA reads TGTGCCAGCAGCTTGGCCCGGACCCGTGAAGCTTTCTTT.

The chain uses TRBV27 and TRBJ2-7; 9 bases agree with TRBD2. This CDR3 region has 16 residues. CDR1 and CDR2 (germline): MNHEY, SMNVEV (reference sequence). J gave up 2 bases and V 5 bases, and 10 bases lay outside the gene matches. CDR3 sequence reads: CASSPLLAGGAYEQYF. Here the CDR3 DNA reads TGTGCCAGCAGTCCCCTCCTTGCGGGGGGGGCCTACGAGCAGTACTTC.

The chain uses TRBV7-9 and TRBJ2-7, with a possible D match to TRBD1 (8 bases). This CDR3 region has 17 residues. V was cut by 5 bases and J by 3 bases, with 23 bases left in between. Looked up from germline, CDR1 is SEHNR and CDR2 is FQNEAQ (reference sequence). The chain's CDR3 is CASSGWTGRAGDYEQYF. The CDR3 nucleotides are TGTGCCAGCAGCGGGTGGACAGGGAGGGCGGGGGACTACGAGCAGTACTTC. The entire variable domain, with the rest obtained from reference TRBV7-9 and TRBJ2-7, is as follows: DTGVSQNPRHKITKRGQNVTFRCDPISEHNRLYWYRQTLGQGPEFLTYFQNEAQLEKSRLLSDRFSAERPKGSFSTLEIQRTEQGDSAMYLCASSGWTGRAGDYEQYFGPGTRLTVT.

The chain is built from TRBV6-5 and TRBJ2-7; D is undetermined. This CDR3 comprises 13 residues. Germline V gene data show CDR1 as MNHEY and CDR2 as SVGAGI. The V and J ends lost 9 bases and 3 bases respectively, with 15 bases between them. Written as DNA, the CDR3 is TGTGCCAGACGCCTAGTCACGGTCTACGAGCAGTACTTC. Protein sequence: CARRLVTVYEQYF.

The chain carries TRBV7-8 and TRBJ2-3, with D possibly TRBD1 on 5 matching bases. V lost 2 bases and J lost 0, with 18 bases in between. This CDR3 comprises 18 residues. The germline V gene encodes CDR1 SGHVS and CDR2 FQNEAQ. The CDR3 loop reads CASSLLVGGATSTDTQYF. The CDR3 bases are TGTGCCAGCAGCTTACTAGTGGGTGGGGCAACTAGCACAGATACGCAGTATTTT.